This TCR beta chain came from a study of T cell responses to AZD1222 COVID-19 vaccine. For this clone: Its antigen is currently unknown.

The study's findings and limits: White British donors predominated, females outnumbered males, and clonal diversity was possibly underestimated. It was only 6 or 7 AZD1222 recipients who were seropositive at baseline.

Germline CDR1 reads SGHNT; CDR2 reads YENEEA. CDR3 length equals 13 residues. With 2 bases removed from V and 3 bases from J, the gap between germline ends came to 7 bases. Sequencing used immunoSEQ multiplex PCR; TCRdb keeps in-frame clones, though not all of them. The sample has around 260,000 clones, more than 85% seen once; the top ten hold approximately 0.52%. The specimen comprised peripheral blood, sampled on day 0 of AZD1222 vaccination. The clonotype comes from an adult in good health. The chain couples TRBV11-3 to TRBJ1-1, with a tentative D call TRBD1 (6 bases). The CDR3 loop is CASSLNRDTEAFF. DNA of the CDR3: TGTGCCAGCAGCTTAAACAGGGACACTGAAGCTTTCTTT. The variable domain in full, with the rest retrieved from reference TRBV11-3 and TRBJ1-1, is EAGVVQSPRYKIIEKKQPVAFWCNPISGHNTLYWYLQNLGQGPELLIRYENEEAVDDSQLPKDRFSAERLKGVDSTLKIQPAELGDSAVYLCASSLNRDTEAFFGQGTRLTVV.